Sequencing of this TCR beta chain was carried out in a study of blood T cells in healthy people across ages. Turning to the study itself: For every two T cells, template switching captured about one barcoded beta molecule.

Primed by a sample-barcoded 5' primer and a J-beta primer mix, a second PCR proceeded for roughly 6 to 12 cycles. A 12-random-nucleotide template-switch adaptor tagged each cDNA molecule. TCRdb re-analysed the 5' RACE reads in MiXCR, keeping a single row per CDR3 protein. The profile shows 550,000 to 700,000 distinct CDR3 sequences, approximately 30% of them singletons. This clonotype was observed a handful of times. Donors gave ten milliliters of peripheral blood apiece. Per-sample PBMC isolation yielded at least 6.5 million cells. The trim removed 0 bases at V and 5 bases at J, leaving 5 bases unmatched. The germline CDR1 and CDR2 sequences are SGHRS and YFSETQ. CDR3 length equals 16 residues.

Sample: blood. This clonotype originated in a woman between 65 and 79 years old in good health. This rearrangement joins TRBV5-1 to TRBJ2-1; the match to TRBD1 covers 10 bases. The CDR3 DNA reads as TGCGCCAGCAGCTTGGAGGGACAGGGGCGCCACAATGAGCAGTTCTTC. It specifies CASSLEGQGRHNEQFF.